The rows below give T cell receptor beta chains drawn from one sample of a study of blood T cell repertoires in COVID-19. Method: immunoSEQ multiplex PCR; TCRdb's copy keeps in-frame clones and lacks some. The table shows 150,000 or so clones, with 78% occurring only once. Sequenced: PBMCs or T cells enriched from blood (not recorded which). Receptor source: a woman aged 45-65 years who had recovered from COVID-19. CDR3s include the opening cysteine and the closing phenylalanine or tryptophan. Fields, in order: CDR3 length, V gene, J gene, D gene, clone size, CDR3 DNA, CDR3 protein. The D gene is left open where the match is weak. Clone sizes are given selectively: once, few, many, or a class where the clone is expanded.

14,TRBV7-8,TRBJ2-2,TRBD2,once,TGTGCCAGCAGGGTTCTAGCGGGGTACGGGGAGCTGTTTTTT,CASRVLAGYGELFF
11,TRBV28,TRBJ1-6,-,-,TGTGCCAGCAGTTTAAGCTTCACCCTCCACTTT,CASSLSFTLHF
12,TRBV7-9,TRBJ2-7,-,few,TGTGCCAGCAGCCGGACACTTTACGAGCAGTACTTC,CASSRTLYEQYF
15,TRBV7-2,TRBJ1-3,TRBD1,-,TGTGCCAGCAGCTTGGGTACAGGGGTCGGAAACACCATATATTTT,CASSLGTGVGNTIYF
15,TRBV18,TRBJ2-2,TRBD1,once,TGTGCCAGCTCACCTGAGACAGGGTACACCGGGGAGCTGTTTTTT,CASSPETGYTGELFF
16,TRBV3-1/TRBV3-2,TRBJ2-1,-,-,TGTGCCAGCAGCCAATCCTATCGCCCCCCGGGGGATGAGCAGTTCTTC,CASSQSYRPPGDEQFF
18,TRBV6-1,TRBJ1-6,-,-,TGTGCCAGCAGTGGACTCGTAATTTTTAGCTCCTATAATTCACCCCTCCACTTT,CASSGLVIFSSYNSPLHF
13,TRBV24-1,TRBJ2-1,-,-,TGTGCCACCGGTGCTCCAGCCTACAATGAGCAGTTCTTC,CATGAPAYNEQFF
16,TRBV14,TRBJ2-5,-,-,TGTGCCAGCAGCCAAGTCAGGGGCCGAGGGCGGGAGACCCAGTACTTC,CASSQVRGRGRETQYF
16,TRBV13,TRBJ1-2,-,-,TGTGCCAGCAGCTTAGGGGCTGGGGTAGGGAGGTATGGCTACACCTTC,CASSLGAGVGRYGYTF
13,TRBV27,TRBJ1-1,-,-,TGTGCCAGCAGTTTCGAGAAGAACACTGAAGCTTTCTTT,CASSFEKNTEAFF
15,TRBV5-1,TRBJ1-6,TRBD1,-,TGCGCCAGCAGCTCGGGACAGGGCCTAGGTTCACCCCTCCACTTT,CASSSGQGLGSPLHF
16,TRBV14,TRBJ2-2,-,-,TGTGCCAGCAGCCAAGAACTGGCGGGCGGCACCGGGGAGCTGTTTTTT,CASSQELAGGTGELFF
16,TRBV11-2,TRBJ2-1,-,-,TGTGCCAGCAGCAACTTCCGGGACACCAACTACAATGAGCAGTTCTTC,CASSNFRDTNYNEQFF
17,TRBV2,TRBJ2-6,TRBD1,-,TGTGCCAGCAGTGCAGATACAGGGGGCGCTGGGGCCAACGTCCTGACTTTC,CASSADTGGAGANVLTF
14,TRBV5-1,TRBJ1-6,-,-,TGCGCCAGCAGCCGAGTTTCTCGGGATTCACCCCTCCACTTT,CASSRVSRDSPLHF
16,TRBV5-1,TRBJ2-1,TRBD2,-,TGCGCCAGCAGCCCCGCCCGGACTAGCGGGTCCAATGAGCAGTTCTTC,CASSPARTSGSNEQFF
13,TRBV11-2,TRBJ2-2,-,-,TGTGCCAGCAGCTTATCCGGCACCGGGGAGCTGTTTTTT,CASSLSGTGELFF
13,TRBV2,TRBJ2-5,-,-,TGTGCCAGCAGTCGCAGAAACCAAGAGACCCAGTACTTC,CASSRRNQETQYF
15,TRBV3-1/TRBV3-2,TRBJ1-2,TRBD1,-,TGTGCCAGCAGCCACAATAACAGGGGGAACTATGGCTACACCTTC,CASSHNNRGNYGYTF
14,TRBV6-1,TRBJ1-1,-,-,TGTGCCAGCAGTGATCTGTCGTCGAACACTGAAGCTTTCTTT,CASSDLSSNTEAFF
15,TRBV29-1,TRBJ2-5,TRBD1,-,TGCAGCGTATCAGGACAGGAAGGGGTCCAAGAGACCCAGTACTTC,CSVSGQEGVQETQYF
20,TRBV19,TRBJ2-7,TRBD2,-,TGTGCCAGTAGTATAGTAGGGTTTGTGGGTCTAGCGGACGCGGTCTACGAGCAGTACTTC,CASSIVGFVGLADAVYEQYF
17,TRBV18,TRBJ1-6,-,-,TGTGCCAGCTCACCAGGCTTACCGGGACAAGACAATTCACCCCTCCACTTT,CASSPGLPGQDNSPLHF
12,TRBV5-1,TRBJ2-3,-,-,TGCGCCAGCAGGAATGAGCAAGATACGCAGTATTTT,CASRNEQDTQYF
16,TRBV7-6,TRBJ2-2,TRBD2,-,TGTGCCAGCAGCTTGCTAGCGGGGTCGAACACCGGGGAGCTGTTTTTT,CASSLLAGSNTGELFF
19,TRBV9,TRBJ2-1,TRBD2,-,TGTGCCAGCAGCGCGGGGACTAGCGGGGGGAATAGCTCCTACAATGAGCAGTTCTTC,CASSAGTSGGNSSYNEQFF
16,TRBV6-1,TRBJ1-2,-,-,TGTGCCAGCAGTGAAGGCGGGGGGAAGAGATTCCATGGCTACACCTTC,CASSEGGGKRFHGYTF
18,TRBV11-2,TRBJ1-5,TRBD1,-,TGTGCCAGCAGCGGAGGGACAGGGGGCCGATATAGCAATCAGCCCCAGCATTTT,CASSGGTGGRYSNQPQHF
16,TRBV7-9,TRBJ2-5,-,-,TGTGCCAGCAGCTTAGCACAAGGGTGGGAGGAAGAGACCCAGTACTTC,CASSLAQGWEEETQYF
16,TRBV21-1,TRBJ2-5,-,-,TGTGCCAGCAGCAAAGGAGGATACCCCAAGGCAGAGACCCAGTACTTC,CASSKGGYPKAETQYF
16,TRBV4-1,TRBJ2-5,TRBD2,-,TGCGCCAGCAGCATCAGCGGGGGCCCCAGTGGAGAGACCCAGTACTTC,CASSISGGPSGETQYF
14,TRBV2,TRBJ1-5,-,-,TGTGCCAGCAGTGACAGGCAGCTGAATCAGCCCCAGCATTTT,CASSDRQLNQPQHF
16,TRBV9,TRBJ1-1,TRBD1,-,TGTGCCAGCAGCACCCGGACAGGGCCGTCGAACACTGAAGCTTTCTTT,CASSTRTGPSNTEAFF
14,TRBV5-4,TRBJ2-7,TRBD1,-,TGTGCCAGCAGCTTGGGACAGGGGATGGGGGAGCAGTACTTC,CASSLGQGMGEQYF
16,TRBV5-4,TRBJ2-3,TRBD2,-,TGTGCCAGCAGCTCCCCGGCTAGCGGGGGGGCAGATACGCAGTATTTT,CASSSPASGGADTQYF
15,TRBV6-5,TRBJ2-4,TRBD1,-,TGTGCCAGCAGTTACCGCGCGGGACAGGGATACATTCAGTACTTC,CASSYRAGQGYIQYF
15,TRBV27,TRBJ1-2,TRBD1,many,TGTGCCAGCAGTTACTCGACAGGGGGTAACTATGGCTACACCTTC,CASSYSTGGNYGYTF
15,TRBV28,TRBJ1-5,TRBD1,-,TGTGCCAGCAGTTTAATCAGGGGGCTGAATCAGCCCCAGCATTTT,CASSLIRGLNQPQHF
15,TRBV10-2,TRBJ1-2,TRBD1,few,TGCGCCAGCAGTGAGGGCAGGGGGCCCGGCTATGGCTACACCTTC,CASSEGRGPGYGYTF
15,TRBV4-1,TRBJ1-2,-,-,TGCGCCAGCAGCGGACGACAGTTTAGGCCAGGGGGCTACACCTTC,CASSGRQFRPGGYTF
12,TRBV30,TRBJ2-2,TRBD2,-,TGTGCTGGGGGGGGAAACACCGGGGAGCTGTTTTTT,CAGGGNTGELFF
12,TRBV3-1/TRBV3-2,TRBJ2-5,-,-,TGTGCCAGCAGGTCATACCAAGAGACCCAGTACTTC,CASRSYQETQYF
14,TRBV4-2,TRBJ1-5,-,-,TGTGCCAGCAGCCAAGGGACAGACCATCAGCCCCAGCATTTT,CASSQGTDHQPQHF
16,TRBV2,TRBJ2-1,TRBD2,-,TGTGCCAGCAGCCAATACCCTAGCGGGGGGCGCAATGAGCAGTTCTTC,CASSQYPSGGRNEQFF
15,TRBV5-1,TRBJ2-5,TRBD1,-,TGCGCCAGTACTCCGAGGGACAGGGGGAGGGAGACCCAGTACTTC,CASTPRDRGRETQYF
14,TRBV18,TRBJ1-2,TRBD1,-,TGTGCCAGCTCACCGGACAGGGTGGGCTATGGCTACACCTTC,CASSPDRVGYGYTF
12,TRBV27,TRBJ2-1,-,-,TGTGCCAGCGCGGGGAGTTTCAATGAGCAGTTCTTC,CASAGSFNEQFF
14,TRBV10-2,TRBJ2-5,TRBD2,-,TGCGCCAGCAGTGCTAGCGGGGGGGACCCACGCCTGTACTTC,CASSASGGDPRLYF
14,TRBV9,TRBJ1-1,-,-,TGTGCCAGCAGCGTAGGCAGGGTGAACACTGAAGCTTTCTTT,CASSVGRVNTEAFF
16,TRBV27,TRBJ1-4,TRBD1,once,TGTGCCAGCACCGGACAGGGGTCGGCAACTAATGAAAAACTGTTTTTT,CASTGQGSATNEKLFF
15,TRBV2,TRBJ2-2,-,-,TGTGCCAGCAGTGAATCGTCTCAGGACACCGGGGAGCTGTTTTTT,CASSESSQDTGELFF
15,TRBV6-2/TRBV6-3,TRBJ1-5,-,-,TGTGCCAGCAGTCTTATGGGGGGTTTAAATCAGCCCCAGCATTTT,CASSLMGGLNQPQHF
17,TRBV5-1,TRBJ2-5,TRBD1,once,TGCGCCAGCAGCTTGAAGTGGGACAGGGCTTCGGAAGAGACCCAGTACTTC,CASSLKWDRASEETQYF